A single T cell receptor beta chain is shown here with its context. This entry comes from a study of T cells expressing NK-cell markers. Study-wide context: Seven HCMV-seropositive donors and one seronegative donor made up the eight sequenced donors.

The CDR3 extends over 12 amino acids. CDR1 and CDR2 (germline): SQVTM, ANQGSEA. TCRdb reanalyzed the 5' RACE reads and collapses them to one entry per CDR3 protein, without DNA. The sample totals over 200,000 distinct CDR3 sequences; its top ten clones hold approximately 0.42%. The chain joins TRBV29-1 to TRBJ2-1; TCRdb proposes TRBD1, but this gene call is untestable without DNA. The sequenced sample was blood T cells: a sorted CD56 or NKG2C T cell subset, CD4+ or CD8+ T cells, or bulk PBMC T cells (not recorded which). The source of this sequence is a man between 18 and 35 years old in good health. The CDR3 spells CSVEGGGSEQFF.